These 2 T cell receptor beta chains were sequenced from one sample in a study of CD8+CD57+ T cells in acquired aplastic anemia. Genomic DNA, serving as template, underwent TCR beta VDJ and CDR3 profiling. TCRdb re-called the reads through MiXCR, storing one row per CDR3 protein. The data show about 80,000 distinct CDR3 sequences, less than 60% seen once. The sample consisted of sorted CD4+, CD8+, or CD8+CD57+ T cells (not recorded which) from PBMCs. These receptors were taken from a human donor in good health, serving as a control.

The chain employs TRBV2 and TRBJ2-1; TRBD1 matches 10 bases. Germline lookup yields CDR1 SNHLY and CDR2 FYNNEI. CDR3 size: 15 residues. With V trimmed by 6 bases and J by 8 bases, 10 bases remained unmatched. For the CDR3, the DNA is TGTGCCAGCAGCCCCAAGGACAGGGGGGGAGATGAGCAGTTCTTC. This encodes CASSPKDRGGDEQFF.

This clonotype was counted a few times. The chain is built from TRBV9 and TRBJ2-5; 11 nucleotides agree with TRBD2. The CDR3 is 14 amino acids. V was clipped by 2 bases and J by 11 bases; unmatched bases: 8. From germline, CDR1 is SGDLS and CDR2 YYNGEE. For the CDR3, the DNA is TGTGCCAGCAGCGTCGGGGCGGCTAGCGGGGGGCAGTACTTC. This sequence encodes CASSVGAASGGQYF.